This T cell receptor (beta chain) came from a study of cytomegalovirus exposure and HLA in healthy donors. Study-level results: Generally TCR sequences proved uncommon, though certain public TCRs appeared in numerous donors. Follow-up analysis later connected one missense variant in DCLRE1C with trimming of TCR beta V- and J-genes.

Trimming removed 7 bases from V and 6 bases from J, with 13 bases in between. This CDR3 is built from 12 residues. Germline V lookup: CDR1 MNHNS, CDR2 SASEGT. PCR employed 60 Vbeta and 13 Jbeta primers. The data were produced by immunoSEQ multiplex PCR, yet TCRdb's version contains in-frame clones alone and is incomplete. The data hold 160,000 or so clones, with about four fifths observed a single time. To note about this clone: Its antigen remains unidentified.

V gene TRBV6-1 combines with J gene TRBJ2-7; D is unclear. Sequencing was performed on PBMCs. This TCR derives from a man aged 25 to 45 in good health and CMV-seronegative. CDR3 protein: CASKLHLSEQYF. The CDR3 DNA is TGTGCCAGCAAACTCCATCTCTCCGAGCAGTACTTC.